The 7 T cell receptor beta chains in this list originate from one sample, sequenced in a study of T cell responses to AZD1222 COVID-19 vaccine. Assay: immunoSEQ multiplex PCR; the TCRdb copy retains only in-frame clones and omits some. The sample has 180,000 or so clones; around 90% are singletons. Sequenced here: peripheral blood, sampled 28 days after the second AZD1222 dose. The receptors here all came from an adult who received the AZD1222 COVID-19 vaccine.

The chain employs TRBV5-1 and TRBJ1-5; weak D call: TRBD1 (6 bases). V lost 3 bases and J 0 bases, leaving 22 bases between the germline ends. This CDR3 has 19 residues. The germline V gene has CDR1 SGHRS and CDR2 YFSETQ. CDR3 region: CASSSGQNPYPYSNQPQHF. DNA of the CDR3: TGCGCCAGCAGCTCCGGACAGAACCCTTACCCATATAGCAATCAGCCCCAGCATTTT.

This clone appeared a single time. The chain recombines TRBV5-1 with TRBJ1-2, with 7 bases lining up with TRBD1. Trimming took 0 bases from V and 8 from J; bases not matched to a gene: 4. There are 13 residues in the CDR3. Germline values: CDR1 SGHRS, CDR2 YFSETQ. The CDR3 DNA reads TGCGCCAGCAGCTTGGAGGGGGCAAGGGGCTACACCTTC. This sequence encodes CASSLEGARGYTF. The whole variable domain, remainder taken from reference TRBV5-1 and TRBJ1-2, is KAGVTQTPRYLIKTRGQQVTLSCSPISGHRSVSWYQQTPGQGLQFLFEYFSETQRNKGNFPGRFSGRQFSNSRSEMNVSTLELGDSALYLCASSLEGARGYTFGSGTRLTVV.

This clone was observed once. The rearrangement uses TRBV2 and TRBJ1-6, with D possibly matching TRBD1 (5 bases). Trimming stripped 11 bases from V and 11 bases from J, with 19 bases between. The germline CDR1 and CDR2 sequences are SNHLY and FYNNEI. The CDR3 runs 13 residues. Written as DNA, the CDR3 is TGTGCCGCAAAAGACGGGCTAGGGGCACCCCTCCACTTT. Protein: CAAKDGLGAPLHF. Drawing the rest from reference TRBV2 and TRBJ1-6, the complete variable domain is EPEVTQTPSHQVTQMGQEVILRCVPISNHLYFYWYRQILGQKVEFLVSFYNNEISEKSEIFDDQFSVERPDGSNFTLKIRSTKLEDSAMYFCAAKDGLGAPLHFGNGTRLTVT.

This clone was seen only a few times. The rearrangement uses TRBV10-3 and TRBJ1-5; TRBD1 is a possible D gene (6 bases). CDR3 length: 13 residues. CDR1 is ENHRY and CDR2 is SYGVKD in the germline V gene. The V gene lost 6 bases and the J gene lost 3 bases, with 9 bases spanning the gap. The CDR3 spells CAIRGQTNQPQHF. The CDR3 coding sequence is TGTGCCATCAGAGGACAGACCAATCAGCCCCAGCATTTT.

The gene calls are TRBV7-8 and TRBJ1-2; tentative D call: TRBD1 (5 bases). V lost 3 bases, J lost 0 bases, and 8 bases lay in between. The CDR3 has 14 residues. The germline CDR1 and CDR2 sequences are SGHVS and FQNEAQ. CDR3 coding DNA: TGTGCCAGCAGCTTCAGGGAAGCTAACTATGGCTACACCTTC. Translation gives CASSFREANYGYTF. Drawing the rest from reference TRBV7-8 and TRBJ1-2, the complete variable domain is GAGVSQSPRYKVAKRGQDVALRCDPISGHVSLFWYQQALGQGPEFLTYFQNEAQLDKSGLPSDRFFAERPEGSVSTLKIQRTQQEDSAVYLCASSFREANYGYTFGSGTRLTVV.

This chain connects TRBV7-9 to TRBJ2-5; D is undetermined. The germline V gene has CDR1 SEHNR and CDR2 FQNEAQ (reference sequence). There are 17 residues in the CDR3. The V and J ends lost 5 bases and 5 bases respectively, with 24 bases between them. This CDR3 reads CASSRHGTGRGTETQYF. The CDR3 bases are TGTGCCAGCAGCCGACATGGAACGGGCCGAGGAACGGAGACCCAGTACTTC.

V and J are TRBV7-2 and TRBJ1-3; D is unclear. Germline CDR1 SGHTA, CDR2 FQGNSA. V was trimmed by 5 bases and J by 5 bases, leaving 13 bases between them. The CDR3 spans 14 residues. CDR3 residues: CASSPLRGRNTIYF. The CDR3 nucleotides read TGTGCCAGCAGCCCCCTCCGGGGAAGAAACACCATATATTTT. Variable domain in full (rest from reference TRBV7-2 and TRBJ1-3): GAGVSQSPSNKVTEKGKDVELRCDPISGHTALYWYRQSLGQGLEFLIYFQGNSAPDKSGLPSDRFSAERTGGSVSTLTIQRTQQEDSAVYLCASSPLRGRNTIYFGEGSWLTVV.